This is a list of T cell receptor beta chains from one sample in a study of cytomegalovirus exposure and HLA in healthy donors. Clones were sequenced by immunoSEQ multiplex PCR, and TCRdb holds only the in-frame ones, with some missing. This table holds roughly 250,000 clones, nearly 90% found once. Material: PBMCs. The receptors stem from a woman aged 18-29 years in good health and CMV-seronegative. The CDR3 runs from the conserved cysteine through the conserved F or W. A D gene is named only where the DNA matches it firmly. The listing skips clone size in some rows; elsewhere it reads once, few, many or a size class.

j_gene: TRBJ1-5; d_gene: .; v_gene: TRBV19; abundance: few; len: 15; CDR3nt: TGTGCCAGTAGTATTTGGGGGGGCCGGTATCAGCCCCAGCATTTT; CDR3aa: CASSIWGGRYQPQHF
j_gene: TRBJ2-7; d_gene: .; v_gene: TRBV5-6; abundance: once; len: 11; CDR3nt: TGTGCCAGCAGCCTATACTACGAGCAGTACTTC; CDR3aa: CASSLYYEQYF
j_gene: TRBJ1-1; d_gene: .; v_gene: TRBV28; abundance: .; len: 12; CDR3nt: TGTGCCAGCAAAGAGGTGAACACTGAAGCTTTCTTT; CDR3aa: CASKEVNTEAFF
j_gene: TRBJ1-4; d_gene: .; v_gene: TRBV7-9; abundance: .; len: 13; CDR3nt: TGTGCCAGCACCAACTTACTAGCGGAAAAACTGTTTTTT; CDR3aa: CASTNLLAEKLFF
j_gene: TRBJ2-5; d_gene: TRBD1; v_gene: TRBV10-3; abundance: .; len: 14; CDR3nt: TGTGCCATCAGTGAGGTGGACAGGGGGGAGACCCAGTACTTC; CDR3aa: CAISEVDRGETQYF
j_gene: TRBJ2-3; d_gene: TRBD2; v_gene: TRBV4-3; abundance: .; len: 16; CDR3nt: TGCGCCAGCAGCCAGCGTAGCGGGGGGCAGGGTGATACGCAGTATTTT; CDR3aa: CASSQRSGGQGDTQYF
j_gene: TRBJ1-5; d_gene: TRBD1; v_gene: TRBV19; abundance: .; len: 15; CDR3nt: TGTGCCAGTAGTACCGACAGGGATAGCAATCAGCCCCAGCATTTT; CDR3aa: CASSTDRDSNQPQHF
j_gene: TRBJ1-4; d_gene: .; v_gene: TRBV27; abundance: once; len: 16; CDR3nt: TGTGCCAGCAGTAGTTTATGGGAGGGGTTAAGTGAAAAACTGTTTTTT; CDR3aa: CASSSLWEGLSEKLFF
j_gene: TRBJ2-6; d_gene: TRBD1; v_gene: TRBV5-1; abundance: .; len: 18; CDR3nt: TGCGCCAGCAGTTCGGCGGGGACAGGGGCTTCTGGGGCCAACGTCCTGACTTTC; CDR3aa: CASSSAGTGASGANVLTF
j_gene: TRBJ2-5; d_gene: .; v_gene: TRBV27; abundance: .; len: 13; CDR3nt: TGTGCCAGCAGTTGGCAGGGGACAGAGACCCAGTACTTC; CDR3aa: CASSWQGTETQYF
j_gene: TRBJ2-3; d_gene: .; v_gene: TRBV6-1; abundance: .; len: 15; CDR3nt: TGTGCCAGCATTCCCTTCCCCAGTCGCACAGATACGCAGTATTTT; CDR3aa: CASIPFPSRTDTQYF
j_gene: TRBJ2-1; d_gene: TRBD1; v_gene: TRBV14; abundance: .; len: 18; CDR3nt: TGTGCCAGCAGCCAAGCCTCGGGACAGGGGCTTTGGGACAATGAGCAGTTCTTC; CDR3aa: CASSQASGQGLWDNEQFF
j_gene: TRBJ1-3; d_gene: .; v_gene: TRBV18; abundance: .; len: 15; CDR3nt: TGTGCCAGCTCACCATCGGCGGACTCTGGAAACACCATATATTTT; CDR3aa: CASSPSADSGNTIYF
j_gene: TRBJ2-1; d_gene: TRBD1; v_gene: TRBV7-7; abundance: once; len: 13; CDR3nt: TGTGCTAGCAGCCCGACAGGGGAAGTTGAGCAGTTCTTC; CDR3aa: CASSPTGEVEQFF
j_gene: TRBJ2-5; d_gene: TRBD2; v_gene: TRBV28; abundance: .; len: 14; CDR3nt: TGTGCCAGCAGACTGACTAGCCAGGTAGAGACCCAGTACTTC; CDR3aa: CASRLTSQVETQYF
j_gene: TRBJ2-1; d_gene: TRBD2; v_gene: TRBV6-5; abundance: .; len: 15; CDR3nt: TGTGCCAGCAGTCCGACTAGCGGGGGGGCCGATGAGCAGTTCTTC; CDR3aa: CASSPTSGGADEQFF
j_gene: TRBJ1-3; d_gene: .; v_gene: TRBV7-7; abundance: .; len: 15; CDR3nt: TGTGCCAGCAGCTTAGGGAGGGGCCCTGGAAACACCATATATTTT; CDR3aa: CASSLGRGPGNTIYF
j_gene: TRBJ2-7; d_gene: .; v_gene: TRBV5-5; abundance: .; len: 14; CDR3nt: TGTGCCAGCAGCTTGGCATTCCAGGCCTACGAGCAGTACTTC; CDR3aa: CASSLAFQAYEQYF
j_gene: TRBJ1-1; d_gene: .; v_gene: TRBV28; abundance: once; len: 15; CDR3nt: TGTGCCAGCAGTCAATCAGGGTTCATCGGCACTGAAGCTTTCTTT; CDR3aa: CASSQSGFIGTEAFF
j_gene: TRBJ1-1; d_gene: .; v_gene: TRBV21-1; abundance: .; len: 14; CDR3nt: TGTGCCAGCAGCAAAGGGGGCGCAAGGGTTGAAGCTTTCTTT; CDR3aa: CASSKGGARVEAFF
j_gene: TRBJ2-2; d_gene: .; v_gene: TRBV5-5; abundance: few; len: 14; CDR3nt: TGTGCCAGCAGCTACCCGACAGGCGTGGGGGAGCTGTTTTTT; CDR3aa: CASSYPTGVGELFF
j_gene: TRBJ1-6; d_gene: TRBD1; v_gene: TRBV9; abundance: .; len: 15; CDR3nt: TGTGCCAGCAGCGTATTGGACAGGGGGAATTCACCCCTCCACTTT; CDR3aa: CASSVLDRGNSPLHF
j_gene: TRBJ2-2; d_gene: TRBD1; v_gene: TRBV18; abundance: .; len: 16; CDR3nt: TGTGCCAGCTCCCGGACGACAGGGGTTAGCACCGGGGAGCTGTTTTTT; CDR3aa: CASSRTTGVSTGELFF
j_gene: TRBJ2-3; d_gene: TRBD2; v_gene: TRBV7-3; abundance: .; len: 16; CDR3nt: TGTGCCAGCAGCCTATCCCTTAGCGGGAGCACAGATACGCAGTATTTT; CDR3aa: CASSLSLSGSTDTQYF
j_gene: TRBJ1-5; d_gene: .; v_gene: TRBV5-6; abundance: .; len: 14; CDR3nt: TGTGCCAGCAGCCCGGGGGGGCAGAATCAGCCCCAGCATTTT; CDR3aa: CASSPGGQNQPQHF
j_gene: TRBJ2-3; d_gene: .; v_gene: TRBV5-4; abundance: .; len: 16; CDR3nt: TGTGCCAGCAGGGAAGTGGGGGGGCCGCAGAGAGATACGCAGTATTTT; CDR3aa: CASREVGGPQRDTQYF
j_gene: TRBJ1-2; d_gene: .; v_gene: TRBV28; abundance: .; len: 15; CDR3nt: TGTGCCAGCAGTTTCTTTGGCAGGGGAGACTATGGCTACACCTTC; CDR3aa: CASSFFGRGDYGYTF
j_gene: TRBJ1-5; d_gene: TRBD1; v_gene: TRBV7-2; abundance: .; len: 14; CDR3nt: TGTGCCAGCAGCCCGGGACAGGGGGGCCAGCCCCAGCATTTT; CDR3aa: CASSPGQGGQPQHF
j_gene: TRBJ2-7; d_gene: .; v_gene: TRBV18; abundance: .; len: 15; CDR3nt: TGTGCCAGCTCACTTGAGCTGGCAGGGCCCTACGAGCAGTACTTC; CDR3aa: CASSLELAGPYEQYF
j_gene: TRBJ1-4; d_gene: .; v_gene: TRBV5-6; abundance: .; len: 14; CDR3nt: TGTGCCAGCAGCGTAGGACAGCTTAATGAAAAACTGTTTTTT; CDR3aa: CASSVGQLNEKLFF
j_gene: TRBJ2-6; d_gene: .; v_gene: TRBV4-1; abundance: .; len: 17; CDR3nt: TGCGCCAGCAGCCATCCGGGACTTTCCTCTGGGGCCAACGTCCTGACTTTC; CDR3aa: CASSHPGLSSGANVLTF
j_gene: TRBJ1-1; d_gene: .; v_gene: TRBV7-9; abundance: .; len: 17; CDR3nt: TGTGCCAGCAGCCCAAACAGGGTTTCTAGGGTGAACACTGAAGCTTTCTTT; CDR3aa: CASSPNRVSRVNTEAFF
j_gene: TRBJ1-1; d_gene: .; v_gene: TRBV7-8; abundance: .; len: 14; CDR3nt: TGTGCCAGCAGGCAAGCGGCGGAGAACACTGAAGCTTTCTTT; CDR3aa: CASRQAAENTEAFF
j_gene: TRBJ2-7; d_gene: .; v_gene: TRBV4-1; abundance: .; len: 17; CDR3nt: TGCGCCAGCAGCCAAGAGCCCCGTTGGGGGGGCGCCCACGAGCAGTACTTC; CDR3aa: CASSQEPRWGGAHEQYF
j_gene: TRBJ1-6; d_gene: TRBD1; v_gene: TRBV5-4; abundance: .; len: 14; CDR3nt: TGTGCCAGCAGCTTACAGGGGGCAAATTCACCCCTCCACTTT; CDR3aa: CASSLQGANSPLHF
j_gene: TRBJ2-7; d_gene: TRBD1; v_gene: TRBV7-2; abundance: .; len: 15; CDR3nt: TGTGCCAGCAGCTTAAGGGGACAGGGATCCTACGAGCAGTACTTC; CDR3aa: CASSLRGQGSYEQYF
j_gene: TRBJ2-3; d_gene: TRBD2; v_gene: TRBV6-5; abundance: .; len: 15; CDR3nt: TGTGCCAGCAGTTATGCTAGCGGGGGTGCAGATACGCAGTATTTT; CDR3aa: CASSYASGGADTQYF
j_gene: TRBJ2-1; d_gene: TRBD2; v_gene: TRBV5-1; abundance: .; len: 14; CDR3nt: TGCGCCAGCAGGTCTGGGACTAGCGGGGATGAGCAGTTCTTC; CDR3aa: CASRSGTSGDEQFF
j_gene: TRBJ2-1; d_gene: TRBD1; v_gene: TRBV5-1; abundance: .; len: 13; CDR3nt: TGCGCCAGCAGCTTCGACAGGGGCAATGAGCAGTTCTTC; CDR3aa: CASSFDRGNEQFF
j_gene: TRBJ2-5; d_gene: TRBD2; v_gene: TRBV18; abundance: .; len: 15; CDR3nt: TGTGCCAGCTCACCGGGGGAGGGAGGCCAAGAGACCCAGTACTTC; CDR3aa: CASSPGEGGQETQYF
j_gene: TRBJ1-2; d_gene: .; v_gene: TRBV10-3; abundance: .; len: 11; CDR3nt: TGTGCCATCTCCGACTCCTATGGCTACACCTTC; CDR3aa: CAISDSYGYTF
j_gene: TRBJ2-7; d_gene: TRBD1; v_gene: TRBV28; abundance: .; len: 17; CDR3nt: TGTGCCAGCAGTCAAGGGTCCCCAGGGGGCCGGCAATACGAGCAGTACTTC; CDR3aa: CASSQGSPGGRQYEQYF
j_gene: TRBJ1-5; d_gene: .; v_gene: TRBV28; abundance: once; len: 16; CDR3nt: TGTGCCAGCAGTTTATTCGGGGATTATAGCAATCAGCCCCAGCATTTT; CDR3aa: CASSLFGDYSNQPQHF
j_gene: TRBJ1-6; d_gene: .; v_gene: TRBV19; abundance: few; len: 14; CDR3nt: TGTGCCAGTAGCAGGGACGGGAGATATTCACCCCTCCACTTT; CDR3aa: CASSRDGRYSPLHF
j_gene: TRBJ2-7; d_gene: TRBD1; v_gene: TRBV11-2; abundance: .; len: 16; CDR3nt: TGTGCCAGCAGCGAGAGTCCGGGACAGGGGCCAGAGAAGCAGTACTTC; CDR3aa: CASSESPGQGPEKQYF
j_gene: TRBJ2-7; d_gene: TRBD1; v_gene: TRBV6-5; abundance: .; len: 15; CDR3nt: TGTGCCAGCAGTTACTCCGGGACAGGGGTCTATGAGCAGTACTTC; CDR3aa: CASSYSGTGVYEQYF
j_gene: TRBJ1-2; d_gene: .; v_gene: TRBV12-5; abundance: .; len: 18; CDR3nt: TGTGCTAGTGGTTTGGTACTCTCAGGGGAAGGAGCTAACTATGGCTACACCTTC; CDR3aa: CASGLVLSGEGANYGYTF
j_gene: TRBJ1-6; d_gene: .; v_gene: TRBV6-5; abundance: .; len: 16; CDR3nt: TGTGCCAGCAGTTACTACGGCAGGGGCTATAATTCACCCCTCCACTTT; CDR3aa: CASSYYGRGYNSPLHF
j_gene: TRBJ1-6; d_gene: TRBD1; v_gene: TRBV30; abundance: .; len: 15; CDR3nt: TGTGCCTGGAGTGCGGACAGGGGGCCTTTTTCACCCCTCCACTTT; CDR3aa: CAWSADRGPFSPLHF
j_gene: TRBJ1-4; d_gene: TRBD1; v_gene: TRBV19; abundance: .; len: 16; CDR3nt: TGTGCCAGTAGGAACGACAGGGGGGAAACTGGTGAAAAACTGTTTTTT; CDR3aa: CASRNDRGETGEKLFF
j_gene: TRBJ1-2; d_gene: .; v_gene: TRBV4-1; abundance: .; len: 14; CDR3nt: TGCGCCAGCAGCCCCTCCGGACAACACTATGGCTACACCTTC; CDR3aa: CASSPSGQHYGYTF
j_gene: TRBJ2-1; d_gene: TRBD2; v_gene: TRBV28; abundance: .; len: 14; CDR3nt: TGTGCCAGCAGTCCGGGCCCCGGGACTAGCGGACTATTCTTC; CDR3aa: CASSPGPGTSGLFF
j_gene: TRBJ1-4; d_gene: TRBD1; v_gene: TRBV6-5; abundance: .; len: 16; CDR3nt: TGTGCCAGCAGTTTTCGACAGGGGGCAACTAATGAAAAACTGTTTTTT; CDR3aa: CASSFRQGATNEKLFF
j_gene: TRBJ2-4; d_gene: .; v_gene: TRBV11-2; abundance: .; len: 16; CDR3nt: TGTGCCAGCAGCTTATGGGAGGGGGTAGCCAAAAACATTCAGTACTTC; CDR3aa: CASSLWEGVAKNIQYF
j_gene: TRBJ2-1; d_gene: .; v_gene: TRBV7-2; abundance: .; len: 10; CDR3nt: TGTGCCAGCAGCCAGGATGAGCAGTTCTTC; CDR3aa: CASSQDEQFF